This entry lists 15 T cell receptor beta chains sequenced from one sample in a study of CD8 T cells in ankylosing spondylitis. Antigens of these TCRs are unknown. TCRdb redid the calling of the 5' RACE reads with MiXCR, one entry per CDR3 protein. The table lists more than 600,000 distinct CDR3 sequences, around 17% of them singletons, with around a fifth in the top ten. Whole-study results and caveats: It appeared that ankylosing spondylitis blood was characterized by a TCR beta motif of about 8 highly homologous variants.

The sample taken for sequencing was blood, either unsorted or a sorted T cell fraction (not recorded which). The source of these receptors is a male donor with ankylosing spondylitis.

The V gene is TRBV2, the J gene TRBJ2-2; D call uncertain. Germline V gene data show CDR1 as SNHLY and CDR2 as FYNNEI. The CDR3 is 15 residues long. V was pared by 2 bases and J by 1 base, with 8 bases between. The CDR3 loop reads CASSENGQNTGELFF. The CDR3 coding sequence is TGTGCCAGCAGTGAAAACGGCCAGAACACCGGGGAGCTGTTTTTT. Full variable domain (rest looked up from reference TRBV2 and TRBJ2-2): EPEVTQTPSHQVTQMGQEVILRCVPISNHLYFYWYRQILGQKVEFLVSFYNNEISEKSEIFDDQFSVERPDGSNFTLKIRSTKLEDSAMYFCASSENGQNTGELFFGEGSRLTVL.

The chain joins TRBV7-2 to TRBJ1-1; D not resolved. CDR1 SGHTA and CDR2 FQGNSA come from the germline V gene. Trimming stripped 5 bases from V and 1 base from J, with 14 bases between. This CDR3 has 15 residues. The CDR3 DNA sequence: TGTGCCAGCAGCCCTTCGACACCATCGAACACTGAAGCTTTCTTT. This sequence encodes CASSPSTPSNTEAFF.

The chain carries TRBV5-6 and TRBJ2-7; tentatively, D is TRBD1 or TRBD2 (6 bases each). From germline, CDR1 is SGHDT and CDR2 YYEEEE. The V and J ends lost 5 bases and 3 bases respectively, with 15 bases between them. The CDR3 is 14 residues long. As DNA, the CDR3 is TGTGCCAGCAGTGTAGGGGGGTCCTTCTACGAGCAGTACTTC. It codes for CASSVGGSFYEQYF.

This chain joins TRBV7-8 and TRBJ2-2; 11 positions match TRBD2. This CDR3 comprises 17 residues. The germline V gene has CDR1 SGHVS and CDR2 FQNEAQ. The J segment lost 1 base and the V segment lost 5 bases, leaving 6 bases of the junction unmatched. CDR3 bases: TGTGCCAGCAGCCCGAAGACTAGCGGGGAGAACACCGGGGAGCTGTTTTTT. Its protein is CASSPKTSGENTGELFF.

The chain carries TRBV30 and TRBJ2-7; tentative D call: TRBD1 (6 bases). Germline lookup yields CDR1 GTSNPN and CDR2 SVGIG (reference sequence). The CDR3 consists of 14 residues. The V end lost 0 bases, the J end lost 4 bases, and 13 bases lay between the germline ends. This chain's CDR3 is CAWSVLDRSYEQYF. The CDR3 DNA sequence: TGTGCCTGGAGTGTTTTAGACAGGAGTTACGAGCAGTACTTC.

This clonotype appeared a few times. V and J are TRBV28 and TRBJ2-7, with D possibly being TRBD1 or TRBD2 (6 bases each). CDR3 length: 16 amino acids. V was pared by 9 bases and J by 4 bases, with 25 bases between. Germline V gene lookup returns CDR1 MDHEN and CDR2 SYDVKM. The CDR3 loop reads CASTGETGKGGYEQYF. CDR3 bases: TGTGCCAGTACGGGGGAAACAGGAAAAGGGGGTTACGAGCAGTACTTC.

The CDR3 nucleotides are TGCGCCAGCAGCCAAGATAGCTCCAGCTCCTACAATGAGCAGTTCTTC. Amino acid sequence: CASSQDSSSSYNEQFF. The chain carries TRBV4-1 and TRBJ2-1; D is uncertain. V lost 0 bases, J lost 0 bases, and 9 bases lay in between. The CDR3 runs 16 residues. Per germline, CDR1 MGHRA and CDR2 YSYEKL.

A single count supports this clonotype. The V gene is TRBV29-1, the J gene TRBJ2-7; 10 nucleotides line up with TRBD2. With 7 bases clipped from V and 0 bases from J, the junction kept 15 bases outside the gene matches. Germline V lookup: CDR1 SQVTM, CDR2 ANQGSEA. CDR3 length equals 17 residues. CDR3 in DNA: TGCAGCGCCAAACAGGGGGGCCTAGCGGGAGACTCCTACGAGCAGTACTTC. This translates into CSAKQGGLAGDSYEQYF.

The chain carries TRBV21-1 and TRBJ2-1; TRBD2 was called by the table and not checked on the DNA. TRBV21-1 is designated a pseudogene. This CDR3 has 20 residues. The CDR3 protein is CASSKARGSGRPLDYNEQFF. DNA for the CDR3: TGTGCCAGCAGCAAAGCGCGGGGTAGCGGGAGGCCATTGGACTACAATGAGCAGTTCTTC.

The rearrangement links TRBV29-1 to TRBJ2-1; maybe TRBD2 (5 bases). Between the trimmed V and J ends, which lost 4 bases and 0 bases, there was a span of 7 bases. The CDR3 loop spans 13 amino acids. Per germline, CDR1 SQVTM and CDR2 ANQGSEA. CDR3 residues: CSVVGSSYNEQFF. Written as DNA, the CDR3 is TGCAGCGTTGTTGGGAGCTCCTACAATGAGCAGTTCTTC.

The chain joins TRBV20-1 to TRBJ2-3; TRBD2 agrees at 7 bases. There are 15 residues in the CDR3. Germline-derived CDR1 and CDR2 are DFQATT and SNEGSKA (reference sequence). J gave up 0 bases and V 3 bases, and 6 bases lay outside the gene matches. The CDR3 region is CSASYGGSSTDTQYF. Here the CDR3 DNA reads TGCAGTGCTAGCTACGGGGGGTCGAGCACAGATACGCAGTATTTT.

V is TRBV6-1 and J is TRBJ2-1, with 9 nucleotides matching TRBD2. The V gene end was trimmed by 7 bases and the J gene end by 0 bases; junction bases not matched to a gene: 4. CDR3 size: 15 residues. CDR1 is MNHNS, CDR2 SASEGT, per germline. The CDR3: CASILAGYSYNEQFF. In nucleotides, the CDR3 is TGTGCCAGCATCCTAGCGGGGTACTCCTACAATGAGCAGTTCTTC.

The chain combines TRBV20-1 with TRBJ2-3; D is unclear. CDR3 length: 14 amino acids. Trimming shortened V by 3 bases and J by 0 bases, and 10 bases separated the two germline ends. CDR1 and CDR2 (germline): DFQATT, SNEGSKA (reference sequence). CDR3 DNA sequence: TGCAGTGCTAGCGAAATCTCTAGCACAGATACGCAGTATTTT. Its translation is CSASEISSTDTQYF.

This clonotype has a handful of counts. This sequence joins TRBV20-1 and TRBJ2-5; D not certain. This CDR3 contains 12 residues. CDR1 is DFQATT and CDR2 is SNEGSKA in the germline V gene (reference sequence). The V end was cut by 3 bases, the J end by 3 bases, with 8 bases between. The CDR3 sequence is CSASGLKETQYF. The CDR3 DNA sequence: TGCAGTGCTAGCGGGCTAAAAGAGACCCAGTACTTC.

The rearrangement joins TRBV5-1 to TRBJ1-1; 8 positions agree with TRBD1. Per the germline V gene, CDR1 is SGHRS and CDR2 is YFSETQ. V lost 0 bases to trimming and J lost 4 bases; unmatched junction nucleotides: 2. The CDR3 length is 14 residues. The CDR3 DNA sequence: TGCGCCAGCAGCTTGGCCAGGGGGCTCACTGAAGCTTTCTTT. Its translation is CASSLARGLTEAFF.